This entry describes one T cell receptor beta chain. This entry belongs to a study of blood T cell repertoires in COVID-19. Study-wide background: From T cells, B-cell-depleted T cells, or PBMCs came the material, which was cDNA or gDNA.

Clones were read by immunoSEQ multiplex PCR, and TCRdb kept only the in-frame ones, dropping some. The sample holds hundreds of thousands of clones, about 88% seen once. This CDR3 comprises 17 residues. V lost 5 bases to trimming and J lost 4 bases, with 21 bases between them. CDR1 is SGHTA, CDR2 FQGNSA, per germline. The sequenced sample was PBMCs or T cells enriched from blood (not recorded which). The TCR sequence derives from a woman between 45 and 60 years old who had recovered from COVID-19. V usage is TRBV7-2 and J usage is TRBJ2-1; TRBD2 is a possible D gene (6 bases). The CDR3 DNA is TGTGCCAGCAGCCTGACCAATAAGCGGGTCGGATACAATGAGCAGTTCTTC. The encoded protein is CASSLTNKRVGYNEQFF. Full variable domain (rest looked up from reference TRBV7-2 and TRBJ2-1): GAGVSQSPSNKVTEKGKDVELRCDPISGHTALYWYRQSLGQGLEFLIYFQGNSAPDKSGLPSDRFSAERTGGSVSTLTIQRTQQEDSAVYLCASSLTNKRVGYNEQFFGPGTRLTVL.